The 4 T cell receptor beta chains presented below share a single source sample, sequenced in a study of shared clonotypes between healthy human individuals. Libraries were prepared by immunoSEQ multiplex PCR; TCRdb keeps only in-frame clonotypes and omits some of them. The sample includes approximately 2.4 million clones, nearly 97% of them seen just once. Sequenced sample: naive CD4+ T cells sorted from blood. Documented subset: CD45RA+ positively selected. The origin of the receptors is a man aged 18 to 30 in good health.

This chain connects TRBV5-8 to TRBJ1-1, with D perhaps TRBD1 (5 bases). V was pared by 7 bases and J by 8 bases, with 27 bases between. Germline CDR1 and CDR2: SGHTS and YDEGEE. The CDR3 covers 16 residues. The CDR3 spells CASQSGTVGKGREAFF. The DNA of the CDR3 is TGTGCCAGCCAATCCGGGACGGTAGGGAAGGGTCGAGAAGCTTTCTTT.

A note on this clone: Other DNA sequences in the sample encode the same CDR3. V is TRBV7-2 and J is TRBJ2-5, with a tentative D call TRBD1 (5 bases). Germline loops: CDR1 SGHTA, CDR2 FQGNSA. Trimming pared 3 bases from V and 2 bases from J, leaving 7 bases between. The length of the CDR3 is 13 residues. In DNA, the CDR3 is TGTGCCAGCAGCTTTCAGGGACAAGAGACCCAGTACTTC. The encoded protein is CASSFQGQETQYF.

With respect to this clone: This specimen includes other DNA sequences encoding the same CDR3. The gene calls are TRBV18 and TRBJ1-2; D is uncertain. The CDR3 consists of 14 residues. Trimming left V 3 bases short and J 2 bases short, with 10 bases between. Germline loops: CDR1 KGHSH, CDR2 LQKENI. CDR3 sequence (DNA): TGTGCCAGCTCACCGTCTACAGACAACTATGGCTACACCTTC. This translates into CASSPSTDNYGYTF.

V and J are TRBV9 and TRBJ2-2; unclear D gene. Germline CDR1 SGDLS, CDR2 YYNGEE. CDR3 length equals 16 residues. V lost 0 bases to trimming and J lost 1 base, with 10 bases between them. CDR3 loop: CASSVGLNKNTGELFF. As DNA, the CDR3 is TGTGCCAGCAGCGTAGGGCTGAACAAGAACACCGGGGAGCTGTTTTTT.